The TCR beta chain under discussion was sequenced for a study of T cell repertoires in ileal Crohn's disease. About the study: The M6 sample came from neoterminal ileum during colonoscopy after surgery. General study results and limits: Postoperative endoscopy occurred within one year, median about 7 months. Clonal expansions were more frequent in active smokers than non-smokers at surgery.

This table comes from immunoSEQ multiplex PCR, and its TCRdb copy is limited to in-frame clones, with some not included. This table has approximately 10,000 clones, approximately 79% appearing once. Time point here: neoterminal ileum biopsy at postoperative endoscopy, about 6 months after surgery. The CDR3 has 16 amino acids. Germline V gene data show CDR1 as KGHSH and CDR2 as LQKENI. Trimming took 3 bases from V and 3 from J; bases not matched to a gene: 7. A remark on this clone: The antigen is undetermined.

Sequences were obtained from ileal tissue. This clonotype originated in an adult with Crohn's disease. The chain joins TRBV18 to TRBJ1-5; 8 bases fit TRBD1. The CDR3 protein is CASSPIQGAHNQPQHF. For the CDR3, the DNA is TGTGCCAGCTCACCGATCCAGGGGGCTCACAATCAGCCCCAGCATTTT.